One sample yielded the 28 T cell receptor beta chains listed below, sequenced in a study of blood T cell repertoires in COVID-19. Using immunoSEQ multiplex PCR, the repertoire was profiled, and TCRdb retains in-frame clones only, with some absent. Of about 400,000 clones listed, under 90% are singletons. Sequenced: PBMCs or T cells enriched from blood (not recorded which). All receptors come from a woman under 40 who had recovered from COVID-19.

The count of this clone is one. J is TRBJ1-5 and V is TRBV27; TRBD1 might be the D (6 bases). V was trimmed by 10 bases and J by 4 bases, leaving 11 bases between them. CDR1 is MNHEY, CDR2 SMNVEV, per germline (reference sequence). The CDR3 spans 12 residues. CDR3 DNA sequence: TGTGCCACGGGTCAGGGGAATCAGCCCCAGCATTTT. Encoded protein: CATGQGNQPQHF.

J is TRBJ1-1 and V is TRBV4-1, with TRBD1 matching 9 bases. Germline V gene sequence: CDR1 MGHRA, CDR2 YSYEKL. The CDR3 spans 14 residues. Unmatched junction bases numbered 7, after V lost 9 bases and J lost 2 bases. The CDR3 reads CASTGTGINTEAFF. As DNA, the CDR3 is TGCGCCAGTACTGGGACAGGGATAAACACTGAAGCTTTCTTT.

The chain uses TRBV9 and TRBJ2-1; D is unresolved. CDR1 is SGDLS and CDR2 is YYNGEE in the germline V gene. Trimming cost V 0 bases and J 4 bases, with 11 bases left between them. The CDR3 runs 15 residues. CDR3 sequence reads: CASSVVGQFYNEQFF. The CDR3, as DNA: TGTGCCAGCAGCGTAGTTGGCCAATTTTACAATGAGCAGTTCTTC.

The chain is built from TRBV4-3 and TRBJ1-2; D unclear. This CDR3 is built from 13 residues. Germline lookup yields CDR1 LGHNA and CDR2 YSLEER. Deletions cut 0 bases from V and 7 bases from J, with 9 bases between. In DNA form, the CDR3 reads TGCGCCAGCAGCCAAGAACATTCGGGTGGCTACACCTTC. Protein: CASSQEHSGGYTF.

The chain recombines TRBV27 with TRBJ1-4, with 7 bases fitting TRBD1. CDR3 length: 14 residues. CDR1 and CDR2 from the germline V gene are MNHEY and SMNVEV (reference sequence). The V gene end was trimmed by 7 bases and the J gene end by 4 bases; junction bases not matched to a gene: 6. In DNA, the CDR3 is TGTGCCAGCAAATTGACAGGGAGTAATGAAAAACTGTTTTTT. Translated: CASKLTGSNEKLFF.

The sample holds one count of this clone. V gene TRBV15 combines with J gene TRBJ1-2; D possibly corresponds to TRBD1 (6 bases). Germline V gene sequence: CDR1 LNHNV, CDR2 YYDKDF (reference sequence). The CDR3 consists of 16 residues. The ends were cut back, 1 base at V and 3 bases at J, with 15 bases in the middle. The CDR3 bases are TGTGCCACCAGCAGAGCCTGGGGACACAGGGACTATGGCTACACCTTC. The encoded protein is CATSRAWGHRDYGYTF.

The gene calls are TRBV6-5 and TRBJ1-6; perhaps TRBD1 as D (5 bases). Germline V gives CDR1 MNHEY, CDR2 SVGAGI. V was clipped by 6 bases and J by 15 bases, with 15 bases between them. The CDR3 consists of 12 residues. The CDR3 DNA reads as TGTGCCAGCAGCGTAGACAGAGCGTACCTCCACTTT. As protein: CASSVDRAYLHF.

This chain links TRBV27 with TRBJ1-2, with TRBD1 matching over 7 bases. CDR3 size: 15 residues. From germline, CDR1 is MNHEY and CDR2 SMNVEV (reference sequence). Trimming cost V 6 bases and J 4 bases; bases outside gene matches: 11. In DNA, the CDR3 is TGTGCCAGCAGAACCTCCCTCGGGACAGTCTATGGCTACACCTTC. This sequence encodes CASRTSLGTVYGYTF.

The genes are TRBV5-1 and TRBJ1-4; D is possibly TRBD1 (5 bases). The length of the CDR3 is 14 residues. Germline V gene data show CDR1 as SGHRS and CDR2 as YFSETQ. Trimming removed 5 bases at V and 8 bases at J, with 16 bases between. CDR3 protein: CASSLMGEGEKLFF. Written as DNA, the CDR3 is TGCGCCAGCAGTCTGATGGGGGAGGGCGAAAAACTGTTTTTT.

V usage is TRBV4-2 and J usage is TRBJ1-1, with a weak D call TRBD1 (5 bases). The V gene lost 8 bases and the J gene lost 9 bases, with 19 bases spanning the gap. The germline V gene has CDR1 LGHNA and CDR2 YNFKEQ. The CDR3 is 13 residues long. CDR3 in DNA: TGTGCCAGCGGAACAAGGGGAGGCCCTAAAGCTTTCTTT. It yields the protein CASGTRGGPKAFF.

This rearrangement joins TRBV5-4 to TRBJ2-1, with D possibly being TRBD1 (6 bases). CDR3 length equals 15 residues. Trimming took off 2 bases at V and 4 bases at J, with 13 bases between the two ends. Germline lookup yields CDR1 SGHNT and CDR2 YYREEE (reference sequence). CDR3 loop: CASSFLVGGYNEQFF. CDR3 in DNA: TGTGCCAGCAGCTTTTTAGTAGGGGGTTACAATGAGCAGTTCTTC.

The chain employs TRBV30 and TRBJ1-1; D is undetermined. The CDR3 has 17 amino acids. Germline values: CDR1 GTSNPN, CDR2 SVGIG (reference sequence). V was shortened by 2 bases and J by 2 bases, with 21 bases between the two germline ends. CDR3 in DNA: TGTGCCTGGAGTAAGTATGGAGAAAGGATAATAAACACTGAAGCTTTCTTT. It encodes CAWSKYGERIINTEAFF.

The gene calls are TRBV5-6 and TRBJ2-7, with TRBD1 as a possible D gene (5 bases). CDR1 is SGHDT and CDR2 is YYEEEE in the germline V gene. Trimming cost V 2 bases and J 6 bases, with 15 bases left between them. This CDR3 is built from 14 residues. DNA for the CDR3: TGTGCCAGCAGCTTTGTTCAGGGAAGGTCCGAGCAGTACTTC. It encodes CASSFVQGRSEQYF.

The rearrangement links TRBV27 to TRBJ1-2; D might be TRBD1 (5 bases). Germline CDR1 and CDR2: MNHEY and SMNVEV (reference sequence). V was trimmed by 2 bases and J by 4 bases, leaving 11 bases between them. This CDR3 is 14 amino acids long. CDR3 amino acids: CASSLRGASYGYTF. CDR3 coding DNA: TGTGCCAGCAGTTTACGTGGGGCTTCCTATGGCTACACCTTC.

The gene calls are TRBV11-2 and TRBJ2-3; a weak D match, TRBD2 (5 bases). V lost 5 bases and J lost 1, with 10 bases in between. In germline, CDR1 is SGHAT, CDR2 FQNNGV. The CDR3 is 14 residues long. The CDR3 nucleotides are TGTGCCAGCAGCCAAGCGGTGCGCACAGATACGCAGTATTTT. Its protein is CASSQAVRTDTQYF.

In this sample, this clone turned up once. V and J are TRBV5-4 and TRBJ1-2; TRBD1 aligns across 9 bases. The germline V gene has CDR1 SGHNT and CDR2 YYREEE (reference sequence). The ends lost 5 bases at V and 7 bases at J; junction bases unmatched: 9. This CDR3 region has 14 residues. CDR3 coding DNA: TGTGCCAGCAGTCCAACAGGGGGCTTTGGTGGCTACACCTTC. Translating gives CASSPTGGFGGYTF.

The chain couples TRBV27 to TRBJ2-2; D might be TRBD2 (5 bases). V lost 1 base and J lost 6, with 21 bases in between. Looked up from germline, CDR1 is MNHEY and CDR2 is SMNVEV (reference sequence). The CDR3 runs to 18 residues. The CDR3 sequence: CASSLLISGLEHAGELFF. The CDR3 region has the DNA TGTGCCAGCAGTTTATTAATATCGGGGTTAGAACACGCCGGGGAGCTGTTTTTT.

The chain employs TRBV4-3 and TRBJ1-2; D might be TRBD1 (5 bases). CDR1 and CDR2 from the germline V gene are LGHNA and YSLEER. V was trimmed by 0 bases and J by 0 bases, leaving 11 bases between them. The CDR3 is 16 amino acids. The CDR3 here is CASSQDVTATNYGYTF. CDR3 DNA sequence: TGCGCCAGCAGCCAAGATGTGACAGCTACTAACTATGGCTACACCTTC.

Concerning this clone: At the DNA level, this CDR3 is encoded by other sequences in the same sample as well. The chain uses TRBV6-5 and TRBJ1-2; D gene uncertain. This CDR3 comprises 15 residues. Germline values: CDR1 MNHEY, CDR2 SVGAGI. Trimming pared 5 bases from V and 5 bases from J, leaving 18 bases between. The CDR3 protein is CASSRTGTGGYGYTF. DNA for the CDR3: TGTGCCAGCAGTCGAACCGGTACGGGTGGTTATGGCTACACCTTC.

This clone was observed a few times. The chain uses TRBV28 and TRBJ1-6; TRBD1 is a possible D gene (6 bases). Germline CDR1 and CDR2: MDHEN and SYDVKM. V shed 4 bases and J shed 10 bases, with 17 bases lying between them. This CDR3 contains 15 residues. In nucleotides, the CDR3 is TGTGCCAGCAGTTCCCGGCAGGGGTTGGGGTCACCCCTCCACTTT. Translated, it gives CASSSRQGLGSPLHF.

This chain connects TRBV27 to TRBJ1-1; a possible D gene is TRBD1 (6 bases). CDR1 and CDR2 (germline): MNHEY, SMNVEV (reference sequence). V lost 5 bases, J lost 0 bases, and 13 bases lay in between. CDR3 length: 15 residues. The CDR3, as DNA: TGTGCCAGCAGTCTTACGGGACACTTGAACACTGAAGCTTTCTTT. Translation: CASSLTGHLNTEAFF.

The chain joins TRBV5-4 to TRBJ1-2; TRBD1 aligns across 7 bases. There are 14 residues in the CDR3. Germline V gene lookup returns CDR1 SGHNT and CDR2 YYREEE (reference sequence). V lost 4 bases, J lost 1 base, and 4 bases stayed unmatched. The CDR3 region has the DNA TGTGCCAGCAGCGCGGGACAGAATAACTATGGCTACACCTTC. This sequence encodes CASSAGQNNYGYTF.

V gene TRBV2 combines with J gene TRBJ1-3; 8 positions agree with TRBD1. CDR1 is SNHLY, CDR2 FYNNEI, per germline. The CDR3 has 16 amino acids. After removal of 1 base from V and 2 bases from J, the junction contained 4 bases not matched to a gene. The CDR3 nucleotides read TGTGCCAGCAGTGAAGGCGGACAGGGCCCTGGAAACACCATATATTTT. Amino acids: CASSEGGQGPGNTIYF.

This chain links TRBV27 with TRBJ2-5; no firm D call. This CDR3 has 13 residues. Germline CDR1 MNHEY, CDR2 SMNVEV (reference sequence). Trimming pared 0 bases from V and 1 base from J, leaving 3 bases between. In nucleotides, the CDR3 is TGTGCCAGCAGTTTATCCAGCCAAGAGACCCAGTACTTC. Its translation is CASSLSSQETQYF.

V gene TRBV7-9 combines with J gene TRBJ2-7, with a weak D call TRBD2 (5 bases). Germline assignment: CDR1 SEHNR and CDR2 FQNEAQ (reference sequence). Trimming took off 1 base at V and 2 bases at J, with 9 bases between the two ends. There are 14 residues in the CDR3. The CDR3 nucleotides read TGTGCCAGCAGCTTAGTTGACGGGACCTACGAGCAGTACTTC. This codes for CASSLVDGTYEQYF.

J is TRBJ2-1 and V is TRBV11-2; no clear D gene. The CDR3 covers 14 residues. Per germline, CDR1 SGHAT and CDR2 FQNNGV. V was cut by 5 bases and J by 2 bases, with 10 bases left in between. Written as DNA, the CDR3 is TGTGCCAGCAGCCCCCGCGAGGCCTACAATGAGCAGTTCTTC. Encoded protein: CASSPREAYNEQFF.

V is TRBV7-6 and J is TRBJ2-7; D is ambiguous. CDR3 size: 14 residues. Trimming cost V 1 base and J 5 bases, with 12 bases left between them. Germline V gene data show CDR1 as SGHVS and CDR2 as FNYEAQ. CDR3 bases: TGTGCCAGCAGCTTAGGGGCAGCACCCGACGAGCAGTACTTC. It yields the protein CASSLGAAPDEQYF.

The chain joins TRBV29-1 to TRBJ2-6, with D hard to call. Trimming cost V 4 bases and J 3 bases, with 7 bases left between them. The CDR3 covers 13 residues. Germline CDR1 is SQVTM and CDR2 is ANQGSEA. CDR3 nucleotide sequence: TGCAGCGTTGGTAGTAGTGGGGCCAACGTCCTGACTTTC. This sequence encodes CSVGSSGANVLTF.